A selection of T cell receptor beta chains follows, all from one sample in a study of T cell responses to AZD1222 COVID-19 vaccine. Repertoires were generated with immunoSEQ multiplex PCR, while TCRdb's copy carries only in-frame clones and drops some. The sample has 150,000 to 200,000 clones, 94% seen once. Sequenced here: peripheral blood, sampled on day 0 of AZD1222 vaccination. Receptor source: an adult in good health. CDR3s leave out the opening cysteine and the closing phenylalanine or tryptophan. Clone size is given for some rows only: seen once, a few or many times, or a class if the clone is expanded.

v_gene | abundance | CDR3aa
TRBV27 | once | ASSSHVRKPYGYT
TRBV6-6 | NA | ASTRVAGVANTGELF
TRBV7-8 | NA | ASNLQGFHEKLF
TRBV19 | NA | ASSPTGEGKLF
TRBV6-1 | NA | ASSEPRALSYNEQF
TRBV10-1 | once | ASSSYNEQF
TRBV28 | NA | ASSLWLYARNEQY
TRBV6-5 | NA | ASSYSDTGTEAF
TRBV7-9 | NA | ASSPRGIRF
TRBV6-5 | NA | ASSYSSEGYGYT
TRBV28 | NA | ASSLLAGGTDTQY
TRBV24-1 | once | ATSELTKPGNSPLH
TRBV28 | NA | ASDRGAPEQY
TRBV27 | NA | ASSGSGNYGYT
TRBV5-4 | NA | ASSFGEYGDPSYNEQF
TRBV28 | NA | ASSLSGAEAF
TRBV2 | NA | ASRPGPNTEAF
TRBV9 | NA | ASSVGAGGPEQY
TRBV28 | once | ASSPRTGRIDTQY
TRBV28 | NA | ATRLAGYSNQPQH
TRBV9 | NA | ASSVAKDRGIGNTEAF
TRBV10-3 | NA | AISDGTAYGYT
TRBV5-1 | once | ASSSAGGAYTGELF
TRBV5-1 | NA | ASTSGRGSYNEQF
TRBV7-9 | NA | ASSPSRTIDTEAF
TRBV4-1 | NA | ASSRHWSSGRTDTQY
TRBV7-9 | NA | ASSGGKDSPLH
TRBV9 | NA | ASSGPAPGQGRTGTEAF
TRBV28 | NA | ASSFQGYYGYT
TRBV7-2 | NA | ASSLRLAGGQETQY
TRBV7-9 | NA | ASSSPGQGYTEAF
TRBV5-5 | NA | ASSLVGRAYEQY
TRBV9 | NA | ASKGQSNSPLH
TRBV29-1 | NA | SVELPAGELF
TRBV3-1/TRBV3-2 | NA | ASSLGGGYEQY